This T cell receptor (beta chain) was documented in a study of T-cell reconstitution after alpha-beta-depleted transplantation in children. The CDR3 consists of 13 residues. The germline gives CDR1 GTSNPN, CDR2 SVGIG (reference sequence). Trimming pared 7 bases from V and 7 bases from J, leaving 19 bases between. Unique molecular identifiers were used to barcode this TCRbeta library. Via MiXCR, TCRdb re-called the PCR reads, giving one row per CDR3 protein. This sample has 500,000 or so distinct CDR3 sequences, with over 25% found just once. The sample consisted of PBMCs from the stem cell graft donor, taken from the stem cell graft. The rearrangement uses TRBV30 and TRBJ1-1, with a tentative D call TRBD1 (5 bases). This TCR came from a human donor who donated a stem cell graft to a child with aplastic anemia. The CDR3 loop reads CASTTGTWSEAFF. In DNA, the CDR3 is TGTGCCTCAACGACCGGGACCTGGAGTGAAGCTTTCTTT.